The clone carrying this T cell receptor (beta chain) showed up just a few times. The target antigen is unknown. Germline V gene sequence: CDR1 LGHNA, CDR2 YNFKEQ. This CDR3 contains 15 residues. With V trimmed by 1 base and J by 4 bases, 7 bases remained unmatched. The data were obtained in a study of naive and memory T cell subsets. Study-level points and caveats: The RNA method is potentially sensitive to activation and differentiation changes.

The library had UMIs added by 3' ligation of an oligonucleotide to TCR cDNA. RNA was extracted from 2 to 3 ml of whole blood of healthy adults. Cells were not sorted; total RNA input targeted about 1 to 1000 ng. Ligated cDNA underwent four rounds of PCR with nested alpha and beta constant region primers and SP2. Reverse transcription of blood and skin TCR RNA was primed at alpha and beta constant regions. TCRdb itself ran the 5' RACE reads through MiXCR, one entry per CDR3 protein. The profile shows about 48,000 distinct CDR3 sequences, 4.7% of them singletons. This clonotype originated in a female donor in good health. This chain links TRBV4-2 with TRBJ2-7; TRBD2 agrees at 7 bases. CDR3 in DNA: TGTGCCAGCAGCCAAGTTGAAGGACTAGTTTACGAGCAGTACTTC. It specifies CASSQVEGLVYEQYF.